This TCR beta chain was recovered during a study of T cell responses to AZD1222 COVID-19 vaccine. Looking at the study overall: Both about-4-week and about-12-week second-dose recipients were combined.

Assay: immunoSEQ multiplex PCR; the TCRdb copy retains only in-frame clones and omits some. The table shows approximately 170,000 clones, with 85% to 90% occurring only once. The germline CDR1 and CDR2 sequences are SGHVS and FQNEAQ. Trimming removed 5 bases from V and 1 base from J; junction bases left unmatched: 4. The CDR3 is 15 residues long. This TCR was recovered from an adult in good health. The chain carries TRBV7-8 and TRBJ2-2; the match to TRBD1 covers 7 bases. Sequencing used peripheral blood, obtained on day 0 of AZD1222 vaccination. The CDR3, as DNA: TGTGCCAGCAGCCGACAGGGTAGGAACACCGGGGAGCTGTTTTTT. Its translation is CASSRQGRNTGELFF.